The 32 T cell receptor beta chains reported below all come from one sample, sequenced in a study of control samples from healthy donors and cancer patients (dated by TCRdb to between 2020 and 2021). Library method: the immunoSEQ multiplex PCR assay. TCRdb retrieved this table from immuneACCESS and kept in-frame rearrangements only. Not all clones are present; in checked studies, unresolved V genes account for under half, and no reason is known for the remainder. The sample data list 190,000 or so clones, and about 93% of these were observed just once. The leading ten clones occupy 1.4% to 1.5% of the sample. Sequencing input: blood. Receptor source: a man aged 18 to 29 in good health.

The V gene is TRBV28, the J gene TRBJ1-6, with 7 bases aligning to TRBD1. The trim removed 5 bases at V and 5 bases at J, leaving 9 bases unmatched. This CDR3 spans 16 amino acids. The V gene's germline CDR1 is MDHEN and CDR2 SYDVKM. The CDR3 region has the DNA TGTGCCAGCAGTAACGCAGGGACAGTGAATAATTCACCCCTCCACTTT. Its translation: CASSNAGTVNNSPLHF.

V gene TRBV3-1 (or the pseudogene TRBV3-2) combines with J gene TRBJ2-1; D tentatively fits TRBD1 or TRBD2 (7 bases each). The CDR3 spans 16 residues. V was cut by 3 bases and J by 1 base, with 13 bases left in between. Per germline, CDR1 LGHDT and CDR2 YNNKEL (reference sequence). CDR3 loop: CASSQARGGSYNEQFF. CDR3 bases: TGTGCCAGCAGCCAGGCCAGGGGGGGTTCCTACAATGAGCAGTTCTTC.

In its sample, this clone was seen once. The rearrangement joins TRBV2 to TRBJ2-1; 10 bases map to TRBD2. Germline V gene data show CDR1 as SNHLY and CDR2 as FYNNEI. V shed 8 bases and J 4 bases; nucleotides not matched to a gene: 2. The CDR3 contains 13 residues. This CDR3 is CASVAGGYNEQFF. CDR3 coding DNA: TGTGCCAGCGTAGCGGGGGGATACAATGAGCAGTTCTTC. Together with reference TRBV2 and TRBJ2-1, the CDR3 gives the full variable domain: EPEVTQTPSHQVTQMGQEVILRCVPISNHLYFYWYRQILGQKVEFLVSFYNNEISEKSEIFDDQFSVERPDGSNFTLKIRSTKLEDSAMYFCASVAGGYNEQFFGPGTRLTVL.

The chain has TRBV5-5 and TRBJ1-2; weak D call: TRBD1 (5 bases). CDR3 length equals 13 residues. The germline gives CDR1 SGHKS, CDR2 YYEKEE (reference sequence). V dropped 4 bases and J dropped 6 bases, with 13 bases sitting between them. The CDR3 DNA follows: TGTGCCAGCAGCCGGACAAACTCAAATGGCTACACCTTC. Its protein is CASSRTNSNGYTF.

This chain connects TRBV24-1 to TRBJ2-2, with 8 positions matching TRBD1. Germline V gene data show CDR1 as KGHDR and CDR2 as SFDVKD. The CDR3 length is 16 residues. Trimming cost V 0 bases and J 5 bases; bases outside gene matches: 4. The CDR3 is CATSDLGQGGTGELFF. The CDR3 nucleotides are TGTGCCACCAGTGATTTGGGACAGGGAGGTACCGGGGAGCTGTTTTTT.

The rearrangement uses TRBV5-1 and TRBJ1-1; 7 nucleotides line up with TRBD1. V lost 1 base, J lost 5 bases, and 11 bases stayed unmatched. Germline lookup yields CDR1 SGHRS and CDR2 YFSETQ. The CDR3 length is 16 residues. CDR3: CASSLLGQRSGTEAFF. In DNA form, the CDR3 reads TGCGCCAGCAGCTTGCTGGGACAGAGGTCGGGTACTGAAGCTTTCTTT.

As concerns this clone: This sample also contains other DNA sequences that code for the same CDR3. The CDR3 protein is CASSPTANTEAFF. The CDR3 DNA reads as TGTGCCAGCTCCCCGACTGCGAACACTGAAGCTTTCTTT. The genes are TRBV18 and TRBJ1-1; D uncertain. Per the germline V gene, CDR1 is KGHSH and CDR2 is LQKENI. The CDR3 runs 13 residues. Between the trimmed V and J ends, which lost 6 bases and 1 base, there was a span of 9 bases. Complete variable domain (other parts from reference TRBV18 and TRBJ1-1): NAGVMQNPRHLVRRRGQEARLRCSPMKGHSHVYWYRQLPEEGLKFMVYLQKENIIDESGMPKERFSAEFPKEGPSILRIQQVVRGDSAAYFCASSPTANTEAFFGQGTRLTVV.

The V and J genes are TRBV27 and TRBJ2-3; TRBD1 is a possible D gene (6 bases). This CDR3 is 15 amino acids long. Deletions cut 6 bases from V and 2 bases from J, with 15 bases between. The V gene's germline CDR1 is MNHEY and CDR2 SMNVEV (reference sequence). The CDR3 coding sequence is TGTGCCAGCAGGATAACTACAGGGTTCACAGATACGCAGTATTTT. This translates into CASRITTGFTDTQYF.

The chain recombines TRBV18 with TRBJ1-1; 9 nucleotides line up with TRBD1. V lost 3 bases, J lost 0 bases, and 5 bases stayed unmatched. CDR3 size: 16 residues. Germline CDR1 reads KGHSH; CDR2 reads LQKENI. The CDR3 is CASSPGTGLMNTEAFF. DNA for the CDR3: TGTGCCAGCTCACCCGGGACAGGGCTCATGAACACTGAAGCTTTCTTT.

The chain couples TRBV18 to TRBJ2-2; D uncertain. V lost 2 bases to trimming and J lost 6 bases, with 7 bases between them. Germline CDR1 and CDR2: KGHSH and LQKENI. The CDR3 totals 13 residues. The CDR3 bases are TGTGCCAGCTCACCAGGGATGGCCGGGGAGCTGTTTTTT. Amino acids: CASSPGMAGELFF.

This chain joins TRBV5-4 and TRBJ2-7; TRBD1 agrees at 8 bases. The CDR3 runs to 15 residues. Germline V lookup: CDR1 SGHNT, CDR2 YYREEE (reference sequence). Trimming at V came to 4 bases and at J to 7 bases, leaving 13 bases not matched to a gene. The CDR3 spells CASSPRTGRPGEQYF. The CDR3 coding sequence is TGTGCCAGCAGCCCTCGGACAGGGAGACCCGGGGAGCAGTACTTC.

The CDR3 DNA follows: TGTGCCAGCAGCTTAGAGGGGACAGGGGGCCTGTGGGGAAGCAAAAACATTCAGTACTTC. It encodes CASSLEGTGGLWGSKNIQYF. This chain connects TRBV11-3 to TRBJ2-4; 12 bases line up with TRBD1. CDR3 length equals 20 residues. The J segment lost 3 bases and the V segment lost 0 bases, leaving 12 bases of the junction unmatched. The germline V gene has CDR1 SGHNT and CDR2 YENEEA.

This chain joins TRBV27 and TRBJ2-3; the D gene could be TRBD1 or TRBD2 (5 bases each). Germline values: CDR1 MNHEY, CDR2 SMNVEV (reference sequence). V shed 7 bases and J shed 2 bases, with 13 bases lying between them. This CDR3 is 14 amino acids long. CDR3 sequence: CASNRRGFTDTQYF. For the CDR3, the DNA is TGTGCCAGCAATCGTCGGGGCTTCACAGATACGCAGTATTTT.

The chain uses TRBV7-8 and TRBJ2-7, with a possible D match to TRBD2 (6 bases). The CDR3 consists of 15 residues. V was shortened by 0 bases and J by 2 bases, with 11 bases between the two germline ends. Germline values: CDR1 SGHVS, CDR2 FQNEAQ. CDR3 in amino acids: CASSLAVSGTYEQYF. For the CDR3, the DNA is TGTGCCAGCAGCTTAGCGGTTAGCGGCACCTACGAGCAGTACTTC.

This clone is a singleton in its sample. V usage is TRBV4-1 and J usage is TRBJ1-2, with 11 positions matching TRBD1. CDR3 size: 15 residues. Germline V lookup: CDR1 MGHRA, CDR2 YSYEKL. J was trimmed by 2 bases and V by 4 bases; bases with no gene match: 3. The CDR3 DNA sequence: TGCGCCAGCAGCCGAGGGACAGGGGGAAACTATGGCTACACCTTC. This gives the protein CASSRGTGGNYGYTF.

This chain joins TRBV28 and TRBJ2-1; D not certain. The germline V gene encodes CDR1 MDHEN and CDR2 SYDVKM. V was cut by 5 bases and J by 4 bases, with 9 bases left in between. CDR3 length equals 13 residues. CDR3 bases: TGTGCCAGCAGTCTAGACTTATACAATGAGCAGTTCTTC. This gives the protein CASSLDLYNEQFF.

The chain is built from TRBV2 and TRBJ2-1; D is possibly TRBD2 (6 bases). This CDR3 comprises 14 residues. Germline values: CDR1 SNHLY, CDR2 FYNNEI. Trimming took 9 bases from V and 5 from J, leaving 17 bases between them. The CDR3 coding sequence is TGTGCCAGTAACGGCCTAGCGTCAAACAATGAGCAGTTCTTC. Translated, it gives CASNGLASNNEQFF.

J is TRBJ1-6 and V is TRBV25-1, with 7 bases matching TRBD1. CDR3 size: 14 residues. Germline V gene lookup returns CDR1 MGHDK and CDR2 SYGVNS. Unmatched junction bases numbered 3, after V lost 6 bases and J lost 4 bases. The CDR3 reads CASSVGQYNSPLHF. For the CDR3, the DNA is TGTGCCAGCAGCGTGGGACAGTATAATTCACCCCTCCACTTT.

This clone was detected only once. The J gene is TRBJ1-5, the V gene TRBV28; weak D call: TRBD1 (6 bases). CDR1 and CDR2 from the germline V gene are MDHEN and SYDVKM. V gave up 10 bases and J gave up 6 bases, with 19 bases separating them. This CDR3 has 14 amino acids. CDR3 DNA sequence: TGTGCCACCGAACTACCAGGGGACGGTCAGCCCCAGCATTTT. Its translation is CATELPGDGQPQHF.

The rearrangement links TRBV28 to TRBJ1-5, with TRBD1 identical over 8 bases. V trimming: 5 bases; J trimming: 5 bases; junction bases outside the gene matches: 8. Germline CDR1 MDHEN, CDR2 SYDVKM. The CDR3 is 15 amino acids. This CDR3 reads CASSPQGTGHQPQHF. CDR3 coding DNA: TGTGCCAGCAGTCCCCAAGGGACAGGTCATCAGCCCCAGCATTTT. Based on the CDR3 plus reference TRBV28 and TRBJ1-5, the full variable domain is DVKVTQSSRYLVKRTGEKVFLECVQDMDHENMFWYRQDPGLGLRLIYFSYDVKMKEKGDIPEGYSVSREKKERFSLILESASTNQTSMYLCASSPQGTGHQPQHFGDGTRLSIL.

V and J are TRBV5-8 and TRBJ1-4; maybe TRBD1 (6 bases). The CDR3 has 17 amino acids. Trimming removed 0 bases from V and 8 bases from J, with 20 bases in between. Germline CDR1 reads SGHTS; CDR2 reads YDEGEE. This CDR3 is CASSLAAGEHPEEKLFF. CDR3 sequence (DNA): TGTGCCAGCAGCTTGGCGGCAGGGGAGCACCCAGAAGAAAAACTGTTTTTT.

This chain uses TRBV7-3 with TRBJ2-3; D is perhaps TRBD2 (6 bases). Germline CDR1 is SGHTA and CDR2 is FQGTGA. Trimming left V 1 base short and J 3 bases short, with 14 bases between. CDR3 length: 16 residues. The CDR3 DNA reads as TGTGCCAGCAGCTTAAGTCTGGGTGGGGGGACAGATACGCAGTATTTT. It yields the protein CASSLSLGGGTDTQYF.

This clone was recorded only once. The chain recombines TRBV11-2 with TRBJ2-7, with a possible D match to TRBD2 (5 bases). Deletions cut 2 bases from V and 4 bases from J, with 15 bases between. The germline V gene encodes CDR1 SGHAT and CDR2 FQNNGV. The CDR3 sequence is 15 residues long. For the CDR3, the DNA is TGTGCCAGCAGCTTAACCGGACTTATAGCATACGAGCAGTACTTC. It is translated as CASSLTGLIAYEQYF. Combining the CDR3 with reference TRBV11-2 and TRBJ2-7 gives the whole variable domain EAGVAQSPRYKIIEKRQSVAFWCNPISGHATLYWYQQILGQGPKLLIQFQNNGVVDDSQLPKDRFSAERLKGVDSTLKIQPAKLEDSAVYLCASSLTGLIAYEQYFGPGTRLTVT.

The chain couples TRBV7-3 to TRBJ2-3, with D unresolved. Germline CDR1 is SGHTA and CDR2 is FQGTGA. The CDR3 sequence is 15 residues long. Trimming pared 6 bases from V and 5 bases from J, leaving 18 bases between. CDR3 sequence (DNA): TGTGCCAGCAGTTCAGAAGGCTCCCCTTTAGATACGCAGTATTTT. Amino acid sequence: CASSSEGSPLDTQYF.

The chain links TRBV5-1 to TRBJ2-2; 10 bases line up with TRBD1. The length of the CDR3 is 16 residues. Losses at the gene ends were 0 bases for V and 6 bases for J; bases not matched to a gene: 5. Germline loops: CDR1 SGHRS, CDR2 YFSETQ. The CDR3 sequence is CASSLDSGTGAGELFF. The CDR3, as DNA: TGCGCCAGCAGCTTGGATTCCGGGACAGGGGCCGGGGAGCTGTTTTTT.

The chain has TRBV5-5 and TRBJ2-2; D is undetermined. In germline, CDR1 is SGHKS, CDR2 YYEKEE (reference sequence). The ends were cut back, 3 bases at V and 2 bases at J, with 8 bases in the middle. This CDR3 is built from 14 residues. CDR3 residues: CASSSIINTGELFF. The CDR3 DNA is TGTGCCAGCAGCTCGATAATCAACACCGGGGAGCTGTTTTTT.

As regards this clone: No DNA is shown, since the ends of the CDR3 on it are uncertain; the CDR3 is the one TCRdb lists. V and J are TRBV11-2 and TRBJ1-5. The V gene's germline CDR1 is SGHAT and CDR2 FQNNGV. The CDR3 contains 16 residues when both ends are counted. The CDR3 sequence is CASSFGNGGGNQPQHF.

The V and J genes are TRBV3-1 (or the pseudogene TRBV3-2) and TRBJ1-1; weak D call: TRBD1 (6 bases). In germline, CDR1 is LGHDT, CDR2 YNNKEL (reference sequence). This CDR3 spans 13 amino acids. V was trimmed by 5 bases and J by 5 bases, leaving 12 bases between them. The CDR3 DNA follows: TGTGCCAGCAGCATAGGCCAGGGGACTGAAGCTTTCTTT. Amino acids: CASSIGQGTEAFF.

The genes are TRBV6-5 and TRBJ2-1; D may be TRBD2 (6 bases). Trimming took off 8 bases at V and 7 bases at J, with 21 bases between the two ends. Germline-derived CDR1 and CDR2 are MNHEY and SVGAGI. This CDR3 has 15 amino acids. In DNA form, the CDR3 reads TGTGCCAGCGCCCGTGAGGCTAGCGAATTGAATGAGCAGTTCTTC. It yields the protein CASAREASELNEQFF.

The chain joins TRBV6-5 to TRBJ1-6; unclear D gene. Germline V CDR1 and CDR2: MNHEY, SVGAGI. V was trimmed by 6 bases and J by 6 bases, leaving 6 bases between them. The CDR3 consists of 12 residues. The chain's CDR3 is CASRGSNSPLHF. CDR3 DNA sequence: TGTGCCAGCAGGGGGAGTAATTCACCCCTCCACTTT.

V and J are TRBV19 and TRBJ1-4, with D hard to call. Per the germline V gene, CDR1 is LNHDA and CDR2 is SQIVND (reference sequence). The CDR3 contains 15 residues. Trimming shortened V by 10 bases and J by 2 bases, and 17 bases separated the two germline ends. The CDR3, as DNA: TGTGCCACCCAGGCGATTCCTGGGACTAATGAAAAACTGTTTTTT. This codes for CATQAIPGTNEKLFF.

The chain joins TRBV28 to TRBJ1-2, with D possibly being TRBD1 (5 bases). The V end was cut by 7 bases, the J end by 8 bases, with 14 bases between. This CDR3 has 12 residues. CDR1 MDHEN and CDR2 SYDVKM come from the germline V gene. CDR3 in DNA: TGTGCCAGCAATCGAGCAGGGAAAGGCTACACCTTC. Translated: CASNRAGKGYTF.